The 24 T cell receptor beta chains given below trace back to one sample, sequenced in a study of T cell clusters in autoimmune cytopenias. TRB amplification used approximately 250 ng of peripheral blood genomic DNA. Multiplex touch-down PCR amplified TRB using TRB-A and TRB-B pools in one tube. For each CDR3 protein, TCRdb gives one entry from its re-call of the multiplex PCR reads, without DNA. The sample includes a few thousand distinct CDR3 sequences. The sample was also reused in another study, on T cell repertoires in aging, cancer and after chemotherapy.

Specimen: peripheral blood. The receptor source for this set is a human donor in good health.

This clonotype is called medium-sized based on its frequency. The rearrangement joins TRBV27 to TRBJ1-3. Germline V gene lookup returns CDR1 MNHEY and CDR2 SMNVEV (reference sequence). This CDR3 has 15 amino acids. CDR3 region: CASSPRSLSGNTIYF.

This clonotype registers medium-sized (0.01 to 0.1%) by frequency. The chain joins TRBV6-5 to TRBJ2-5; TCRdb designates TRBD1, a call that cannot be tested without DNA. There are 14 residues in the CDR3. CDR1 is MNHEY, CDR2 SVGAGI, per germline. The CDR3 is CASSPSGGTETQYF.

This clonotype is called medium-sized based on its frequency. This chain connects TRBV18 to TRBJ2-3; TCRdb reports TRBD2, a call that lacks DNA to check it against. The CDR3 has 16 residues. Germline-derived CDR1 and CDR2 are KGHSH and LQKENI. The CDR3 loop reads CASSPRTSGRLDTQYF.

The genes are TRBV10-3 and TRBJ1-2. Germline V gene lookup returns CDR1 ENHRY and CDR2 SYGVKD. The CDR3 runs 13 residues. The CDR3: CAINAGSNYGYTF.

The rearrangement joins TRBV27 to TRBJ2-7; TCRdb's D gene call, TRBD1, goes unchecked for lack of DNA. The CDR3 is made up of 14 amino acids. The germline V gene has CDR1 MNHEY and CDR2 SMNVEV (reference sequence). The CDR3 sequence: CASRTDRQTYEQYF.

The chain uses TRBV11-2 and TRBJ2-7; the TRBD2 assignment by TCRdb is unverifiable without DNA. The germline V gene has CDR1 SGHAT and CDR2 FQNNGV. CDR3 length: 14 residues. CDR3 residues: CASSPGTSSYEQYF.

Measured by frequency, this clonotype is medium-sized (0.01 to 0.1%). The chain recombines TRBV6-5 with TRBJ2-2. The germline V gene encodes CDR1 MNHEY and CDR2 SVGAGI. The CDR3 has 15 amino acids. CDR3 protein: CASSSPGVKAGELFF.

This clonotype is deemed medium-sized by its frequency. The chain is built from TRBV6-2 or TRBV6-3 and TRBJ1-1; TCRdb's D call of TRBD1 is untestable without DNA. The CDR3 has 11 amino acids. Germline values: CDR1 MNHEY, CDR2 SVGEGT. Here the CDR3 reads CASSYKGGAFF.

This clonotype registers medium-sized by frequency. The genes are TRBV6-5 and TRBJ1-1; the TCRdb D gene call, TRBD1, has no DNA to confirm it. The length of the CDR3 is 16 residues. The germline V gene encodes CDR1 MNHEY and CDR2 SVGAGI. The CDR3 reads CASSSRTGGWGTEAFF.

The chain combines TRBV28 with TRBJ1-3. Germline V gene sequence: CDR1 MDHEN, CDR2 SYDVKM. The CDR3 covers 14 residues. The CDR3 sequence is CASIRQRTGNTIYF.

The chain has TRBV5-1 and TRBJ1-3; TCRdb's assignment of TRBD1 cannot be checked, as there is no DNA. Germline loops: CDR1 SGHRS, CDR2 YFSETQ. The CDR3 sequence is 16 residues long. The CDR3 here is CASSLTVQGAGNTIYF. Full variable domain (rest looked up from reference TRBV5-1 and TRBJ1-3): KAGVTQTPRYLIKTRGQQVTLSCSPISGHRSVSWYQQTPGQGLQFLFEYFSETQRNKGNFPGRFSGRQFSNSRSEMNVSTLELGDSALYLCASSLTVQGAGNTIYFGEGSWLTVV.

By frequency, this clonotype registers medium-sized. This CDR3 is CASSDTGELFF. V usage is TRBV18 and J usage is TRBJ2-2. Germline CDR1 reads KGHSH; CDR2 reads LQKENI. The length of the CDR3 is 11 residues.

The chain couples TRBV28 to TRBJ2-7; TCRdb proposes TRBD1, but this gene call is untestable without DNA. The CDR3 totals 13 residues. The germline V gene has CDR1 MDHEN and CDR2 SYDVKM. The CDR3 is CASRPPAAYEQYF.

The chain uses TRBV10-3 and TRBJ1-2. Germline V CDR1 and CDR2: ENHRY, SYGVKD. This CDR3 spans 12 amino acids. The CDR3 sequence: CAIRDNNYGYTF.

This clonotype is deemed medium-sized by its frequency. Here the CDR3 reads CASTVGGHQPQHF. The rearrangement joins TRBV6-1 to TRBJ1-5; checking the TCRdb D call of TRBD1 is not possible without DNA. The CDR3 spans 13 residues. Germline loops: CDR1 MNHNS, CDR2 SASEGT.

This clonotype is called medium-sized based on its frequency. This CDR3 reads CASSPGPRQPQHF. The chain joins TRBV19 to TRBJ1-5; checking the TCRdb D call of TRBD1 is not possible without DNA. In germline, CDR1 is LNHDA, CDR2 SQIVND (reference sequence). There are 13 residues in the CDR3.

The V and J genes are TRBV5-1 and TRBJ2-1; TCRdb gives TRBD2 as the D gene, but with no DNA this cannot be confirmed. Germline V lookup: CDR1 SGHRS, CDR2 YFSETQ. CDR3 length: 16 amino acids. Here the CDR3 reads CASSLAEASGYNEQFF. Drawing the rest from reference TRBV5-1 and TRBJ2-1, the complete variable domain is KAGVTQTPRYLIKTRGQQVTLSCSPISGHRSVSWYQQTPGQGLQFLFEYFSETQRNKGNFPGRFSGRQFSNSRSEMNVSTLELGDSALYLCASSLAEASGYNEQFFGPGTRLTVL.

This chain joins TRBV5-1 and TRBJ2-3; TCRdb designates TRBD1, a call that cannot be tested without DNA. Germline V gene data show CDR1 as SGHRS and CDR2 as YFSETQ. The CDR3 loop spans 15 amino acids. This CDR3 reads CASSLGQGAKDTQYF. The complete variable domain, with remaining parts taken from reference TRBV5-1 and TRBJ2-3, reads KAGVTQTPRYLIKTRGQQVTLSCSPISGHRSVSWYQQTPGQGLQFLFEYFSETQRNKGNFPGRFSGRQFSNSRSEMNVSTLELGDSALYLCASSLGQGAKDTQYFGPGTRLTVL.

This clonotype is medium-sized (0.01 to 0.1%) by frequency. This rearrangement joins TRBV6-5 to TRBJ2-1; TCRdb reports TRBD1, a call that lacks DNA to check it against. Germline CDR1 reads MNHEY; CDR2 reads SVGAGI. This CDR3 comprises 14 residues. CDR3 loop: CASSYSAGSQEQFF.

Measured by frequency, this clonotype is medium-sized. This rearrangement joins TRBV24-1 to TRBJ2-2; lacking DNA, the TRBD1 call made by TCRdb goes unchecked. This CDR3 has 16 amino acids. Germline assignment: CDR1 KGHDR and CDR2 SFDVKD. CDR3 residues: CATSDPSGQGTGELFF.

This chain connects TRBV12-3 or TRBV12-4 to TRBJ1-1; absent DNA, TCRdb's TRBD1 call cannot be checked. The length of the CDR3 is 14 residues. CDR3 protein: CASSLGSPGTEAFF.

The rearrangement links TRBV6-2 or TRBV6-3 to TRBJ1-1; TCRdb selects TRBD1, and the lack of DNA leaves this call unchecked. CDR3 length: 12 amino acids. Germline CDR1 is MNHEY and CDR2 is SVGEGT. Here the CDR3 reads CASSYPGSEAFF.

By frequency, this clonotype registers medium-sized. The chain combines TRBV6-1 with TRBJ2-3; TCRdb proposes TRBD2, but this gene call is untestable without DNA. The CDR3 has 15 amino acids. The germline V gene encodes CDR1 MNHNS and CDR2 SASEGT. CDR3 region: CASRASGVSTDTQYF.

V gene TRBV24-1 combines with J gene TRBJ2-3; the TCRdb D gene call, TRBD1, has no DNA to confirm it. Germline CDR1 and CDR2: KGHDR and SFDVKD. The CDR3 contains 13 residues. The CDR3 reads CATSRGGLDTQYF.